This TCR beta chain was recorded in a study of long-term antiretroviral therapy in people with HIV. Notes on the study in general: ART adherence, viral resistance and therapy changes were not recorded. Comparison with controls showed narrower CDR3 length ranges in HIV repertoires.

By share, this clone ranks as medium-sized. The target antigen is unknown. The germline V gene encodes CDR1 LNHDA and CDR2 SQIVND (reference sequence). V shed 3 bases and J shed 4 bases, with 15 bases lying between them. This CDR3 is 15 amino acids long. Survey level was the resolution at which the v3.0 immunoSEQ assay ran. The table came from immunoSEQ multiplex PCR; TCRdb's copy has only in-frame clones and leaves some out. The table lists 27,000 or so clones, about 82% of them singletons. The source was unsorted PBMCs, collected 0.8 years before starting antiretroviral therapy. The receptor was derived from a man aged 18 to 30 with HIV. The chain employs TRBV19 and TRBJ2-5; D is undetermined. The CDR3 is CASSMGKGFVETQYF. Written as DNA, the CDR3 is TGTGCCAGTAGTATGGGCAAGGGATTTGTAGAGACCCAGTACTTC.